This TCR beta chain was identified during a study of T cells expressing NK-cell markers. A remark on this clonotype: The antigen remains unidentified.

Reprocessing the 5' RACE reads, TCRdb reports a single entry for every CDR3 protein and omits DNA. Its table records some 150,000 distinct CDR3 sequences. CDR3 length equals 14 residues. The germline V gene encodes CDR1 MGHRA and CDR2 YSYEKL. Findings of the study overall: Evidence did not settle whether expanded NKG2C+ T cell clones targeted HCMV.

The source is a man between 18 and 35 years old in good health. Sequenced material: blood T cells: a sorted CD56 or NKG2C T cell subset, CD4+ or CD8+ T cells, or bulk PBMC T cells (not recorded which). The rearrangement joins TRBV4-1 to TRBJ1-4; TCRdb names TRBD1, which stays unverified in the absence of DNA. The CDR3 region is CASSLIEGEGGLFF.